Shown below are 23 T cell receptor beta chains from a single sample sequenced in a study of beta chain features in type 1 diabetes. Study-level points and caveats: TCRB CDR3 length was moderately but significantly reduced in all four CD4+ subsets of Type 1 diabetes patients.

Their cognate antigens are unknown. TCRB transcripts that were expressed got sequenced, as all of the isolated RNA had been reverse transcribed. Using immunoSEQ multiplex PCR, the repertoire was profiled, and TCRdb retains in-frame clones only, with some absent. The sample records over 90,000 clones, roughly 28% being singletons. The sequenced sample consisted of central memory CD4+ T cells from blood. Receptors were obtained from a woman between 18 and 30 years old with type 1 diabetes.

This clone was picked up a small number of times. The V gene is TRBV27, the J gene TRBJ2-3; 11 bases line up with TRBD1. Trimming at V came to 6 bases and at J to 3 bases, leaving 8 bases not matched to a gene. The CDR3 loop spans 16 amino acids. CDR1 MNHEY and CDR2 SMNVEV come from the germline V gene (reference sequence). DNA for the CDR3: TGTGCCAGCAGAAAACGGGGGACAGGGGGTACAGATACGCAGTATTTT. Protein: CASRKRGTGGTDTQYF.

There are a few counts of this clone. V is TRBV7-2 and J is TRBJ2-3, with 8 positions matching TRBD1. The CDR3 has 15 amino acids. V trimming: 4 bases; J trimming: 1 base; junction bases outside the gene matches: 4. CDR1 is SGHTA, CDR2 FQGNSA, per germline. Here the CDR3 reads CASSWTGFGTDTQYF. The CDR3 DNA follows: TGTGCCAGCAGCTGGACAGGGTTCGGCACAGATACGCAGTATTTT. Filled out from reference TRBV7-2 and TRBJ2-3, the complete variable domain reads GAGVSQSPSNKVTEKGKDVELRCDPISGHTALYWYRQSLGQGLEFLIYFQGNSAPDKSGLPSDRFSAERTGGSVSTLTIQRTQQEDSAVYLCASSWTGFGTDTQYFGPGTRLTVL.

This chain uses TRBV23-1 with TRBJ2-7; D gene ambiguous. TRBV23-1 qualifies as an ORF whose function is uncertain. The germline V and J ends were trimmed by 6 bases and 7 bases, with 13 bases remaining between them. The CDR3 runs 12 residues. The DNA of the CDR3 is TGCGCCAGCAGACGACTCATTGGGGAGCAGTACGTC. Protein sequence: CASRRLIGEQYV.

The chain carries TRBV2 and TRBJ2-1; TRBD2 matches 11 bases. Germline CDR1 SNHLY, CDR2 FYNNEI. CDR3 length: 15 residues. V trimming: 5 bases; J trimming: 3 bases; junction bases outside the gene matches: 3. This CDR3 reads CASSITSGSYNEQFF. The CDR3 coding sequence is TGTGCCAGCAGTATCACTAGCGGGAGCTACAATGAGCAGTTCTTC.

This clone was observed a handful of times. This chain joins TRBV2 and TRBJ2-3; D call uncertain. CDR1 is SNHLY, CDR2 FYNNEI, per germline. The V and J ends lost 6 bases and 3 bases respectively, with 4 bases between them. The CDR3 is made up of 11 amino acids. CDR3 DNA: TGTGCCAGCAGGAGGACAGATACGCAGTATTTT. Translation: CASRRTDTQYF.

V usage is TRBV18 and J usage is TRBJ2-7; the match to TRBD1 covers 8 bases. This CDR3 contains 15 residues. The ends lost 3 bases at V and 6 bases at J; junction bases unmatched: 10. CDR1 KGHSH and CDR2 LQKENI come from the germline V gene. CDR3 sequence (DNA): TGTGCCAGCTCACCGCGAAGCGACAGGGGTGGCGAGCAGTACGTC. This translates into CASSPRSDRGGEQYV.

The chain is built from TRBV6-1 and TRBJ2-2; 8 nucleotides align to TRBD2. Germline CDR1 reads MNHNS; CDR2 reads SASEGT. V gave up 3 bases and J gave up 4 bases; unmatched junction bases: 7. The CDR3 covers 16 residues. The CDR3 DNA follows: TGTGCCAGCAGTGAGAAGGGACTAGTAGGCACCGGGGAGCTGTTTTTT. Translated, it gives CASSEKGLVGTGELFF.

The V gene is TRBV7-8, the J gene TRBJ1-4; 7 nucleotides line up with TRBD1. The V segment lost 5 bases and the J segment 2 bases; nucleotides outside the gene matches: 11. CDR3 length equals 17 residues. Per germline, CDR1 SGHVS and CDR2 FQNEAQ. The CDR3 is CASSDPTGERTNEKLFF. The CDR3 nucleotides are TGTGCCAGCAGCGACCCAACAGGGGAGAGGACTAATGAAAAACTGTTTTTT.

This chain connects TRBV5-1 to TRBJ2-1; tentative D call: TRBD2 (6 bases). V shed 0 bases and J shed 8 bases, with 18 bases lying between them. CDR1 and CDR2 (germline): SGHRS, YFSETQ. This CDR3 is built from 16 residues. CDR3 DNA: TGCGCCAGCAGCTTGGGAAACGGGTGGGGGGTCGATGAGCAGTTCTTC. Protein: CASSLGNGWGVDEQFF.

The chain employs TRBV5-1 and TRBJ2-5; D is perhaps TRBD2 (7 bases). Per the germline V gene, CDR1 is SGHRS and CDR2 is YFSETQ. Trimming stripped 4 bases from V and 2 bases from J, with 21 bases between. CDR3 size: 17 residues. In DNA, the CDR3 is TGCGCCAGCAGCCCCACCCGGGGGGCCCTGGGGCAAGAGACCCAGTACTTC. Translating gives CASSPTRGALGQETQYF.

The rearrangement joins TRBV11-1 to TRBJ1-2; D is undetermined. Germline V CDR1 and CDR2: SGHAT, FQDESV (reference sequence). The CDR3 has 17 residues. Between the trimmed V and J ends, which lost 5 bases and 9 bases, there was a span of 28 bases. Written as DNA, the CDR3 is TGTGCCAGCAGCCGAGATCTCTTGACCCCTCGGGTGAGGAGCTACACCTTC. Encoded protein: CASSRDLLTPRVRSYTF.

This rearrangement joins TRBV5-1 to TRBJ2-1; D possibly corresponds to TRBD2 (5 bases). The V end was cut by 0 bases, the J end by 2 bases, with 9 bases between. The V gene's germline CDR1 is SGHRS and CDR2 YFSETQ. This CDR3 is built from 15 residues. CDR3 DNA sequence: TGCGCCAGCAGCTTGGTTGGGGAGACCTACAATGAGCAGTTCTTC. It yields the protein CASSLVGETYNEQFF.

This rearrangement joins TRBV4-3 to TRBJ1-4, with D perhaps matching TRBD1 (5 bases). The ends were cut back, 2 bases at V and 8 bases at J, with 12 bases in the middle. The CDR3 sequence is 14 residues long. Germline CDR1 is LGHNA and CDR2 is YSLEER. CDR3 amino acids: CASSQPDKGEKLFF. CDR3 in DNA: TGCGCCAGCAGCCAACCAGACAAGGGGGAAAAACTGTTTTTT.

The chain recombines TRBV28 with TRBJ2-1; tentatively, D is TRBD1 (5 bases). Trimming stripped 1 base from V and 4 bases from J, with 14 bases between. The CDR3 has 16 amino acids. Germline lookup yields CDR1 MDHEN and CDR2 SYDVKM. The CDR3, as DNA: TGTGCCAGCAGTTTATCTGTGATTGGGGCTTACAATGAGCAGTTCTTC. Residues: CASSLSVIGAYNEQFF.

This clone was seen only a few times. V is TRBV2 and J is TRBJ2-4; no reliable D call. V gave up 4 bases and J gave up 1 base, with 8 bases separating them. Germline V gives CDR1 SNHLY, CDR2 FYNNEI. The CDR3 spans 14 residues. CDR3 amino acids: CASSASAAKNIQYF. DNA of the CDR3: TGTGCCAGCAGTGCGAGCGCTGCCAAAAACATTCAGTACTTC.

This clone was seen only a few times. V and J are TRBV28 and TRBJ2-5, with TRBD2 as a possible D gene (5 bases). The V gene's germline CDR1 is MDHEN and CDR2 SYDVKM. V was clipped by 7 bases and J by 7 bases, with 19 bases between them. This CDR3 is built from 14 residues. The CDR3 DNA sequence: TGTGCCAGCACCTCAAAATCGGGGTCTGGGACCCAGTACTTC. It encodes CASTSKSGSGTQYF.

The chain uses TRBV9 and TRBJ2-2; the match to TRBD2 covers 8 bases. V lost 0 bases, J lost 5 bases, and 9 bases stayed unmatched. Germline V gene data show CDR1 as SGDLS and CDR2 as YYNGEE. The CDR3 loop spans 17 amino acids. The CDR3 DNA follows: TGTGCCAGCAGCGTAGTGGACGGGAGGGCCCAAACCGGGGAGCTGTTTTTT. As protein: CASSVVDGRAQTGELFF.

In this sample, this clone turned up a few times. The chain links TRBV18 to TRBJ2-2; D call uncertain. Trimming shortened V by 2 bases and J by 1 base, and 11 bases separated the two germline ends. CDR1 is KGHSH, CDR2 LQKENI, per germline. CDR3 length: 16 residues. The CDR3 is CASSPTATQNTGELFF. In nucleotides, the CDR3 is TGTGCCAGCTCACCAACAGCTACACAGAACACCGGGGAGCTGTTTTTT.

This clone has just a few counts. Different DNA sequences within this sample yield the same CDR3. The V call is TRBV9, the J call TRBJ2-5, with D hard to call. This CDR3 comprises 15 residues. V lost 0 bases and J 1 base, leaving 10 bases between the germline ends. CDR1 is SGDLS and CDR2 is YYNGEE in the germline V gene. The CDR3 here is CASSVVDFPQETQYF. In DNA, the CDR3 is TGTGCCAGCAGCGTAGTTGACTTCCCCCAAGAGACCCAGTACTTC.

V usage is TRBV29-1 and J usage is TRBJ2-7; tentatively, D is TRBD2 (6 bases). Germline V gene sequence: CDR1 SQVTM, CDR2 ANQGSEA. This CDR3 is 13 amino acids long. V was cut by 6 bases and J by 4 bases, with 16 bases left in between. The CDR3 sequence: CSVSEGLIYEQYF. In DNA, the CDR3 is TGCAGCGTATCGGAGGGCCTCATTTACGAGCAGTACTTC.

J is TRBJ1-4 and V is TRBV2; D may be TRBD1 (5 bases). The V end was cut by 7 bases, the J end by 0 bases, with 9 bases between. CDR3 length: 14 amino acids. Germline assignment: CDR1 SNHLY and CDR2 FYNNEI. The CDR3 DNA sequence: TGTGCCAGCAAAGGGGCGGCAACTAATGAAAAACTGTTTTTT. Its protein is CASKGAATNEKLFF.

V and J are TRBV30 and TRBJ1-2, with a tentative D call TRBD1 (6 bases). The CDR3 has 14 residues. Per germline, CDR1 GTSNPN and CDR2 SVGIG (reference sequence). V was trimmed by 5 bases and J by 4 bases, leaving 17 bases between them. The CDR3 loop reads CAWARQEPIYGYTF. CDR3 DNA: TGTGCCTGGGCCCGACAGGAGCCGATCTATGGCTACACCTTC.

V is TRBV7-9 and J is TRBJ1-1; D is ambiguous. The CDR3 runs to 17 residues. V was cut by 0 bases and J by 0 bases, with 14 bases left in between. Germline V lookup: CDR1 SEHNR, CDR2 FQNEAQ (reference sequence). The CDR3 loop reads CASSLALYLAVNTEAFF. CDR3 coding DNA: TGTGCCAGCAGCTTAGCCCTCTACCTTGCGGTGAACACTGAAGCTTTCTTT.